This T cell receptor (delta chain) is from a study of γδ T cells in repeated Plasmodium falciparum infection. About the study: Malian gammadelta TCRs were studied during no-transmission periods and across acute malaria episodes.

TCRdb re-called the multiplex PCR reads with CATT. Of about 89,000 delta-chain clones in the sample, around 1.4% were seen once. Flow sorting of PBMC yielded separate Vgamma9/Vdelta2+ and Vdelta2-negative gammadelta T cell populations for bulk repertoire analysis. The germline V gene encodes CDR1 TSWWSYY and CDR2 QGS. V lost 0 bases and J lost 3, with 20 bases in between. The CDR3 has 18 residues. Comment on this clone: The TCRdb record carries a much larger clone's protein, which differs from this DNA's translation at residue 13; a read error is the likely cause, and the protein listed here is the DNA translation.

Sample: gamma-delta T cells from blood. The receptor was isolated from a pool of human donors (malaria-infected and uninfected, not separated). The rearrangement joins TRDV1 to TRDJ1; D perhaps matches TRDD3 (6 bases). No J gene is reported in TCRdb; it was inferred here by comparing the DNA with germline. CDR3 in DNA: TGTGCTCTTGGGGAACTCGAGTCGGGGGACCCCCAGGCCGATAAACTCATCTTT. Protein sequence: CALGELESGDPQADKLIF.